The clone carrying this TCR beta chain was seen only a few times. Antigen: not known. Germline V gene sequence: CDR1 MNHNY, CDR2 SVGAGI (reference sequence). The V gene end was trimmed by 2 bases and the J gene end by 2 bases; junction bases not matched to a gene: 2. The CDR3 length is 15 residues. Sample donors were healthy Caucasian individuals that came from Russia, aged roughly 6 to 95. Total RNA extracted from each sample amounted to at least 6 micrograms. The data derive from a study of blood T cells in healthy people across ages. Study-wide points: In the absence of known donor CMV status, changes in expanded clonotypes were possibly confounded.

Together with a sample-barcoded 5' primer, a J-beta primer mix was included in a second PCR lasting about 6 to 12 cycles. TCRdb re-called the 5' RACE reads with MiXCR, one entry per CDR3 protein. The sample includes 600,000 to 1,000,000 distinct CDR3 sequences, 20% to 25% of them seen just once. The sample was also reused in another study, on T cells of mothers and their children. That study reports: Donation was provided by three healthy Caucasian mothers along with their six children.

Sequencing used blood. The TCR was taken from a boy younger than 18 in good health. V usage is TRBV6-6 and J usage is TRBJ2-7; 11 bases are a match to TRBD2. CDR3 DNA sequence: TGTGCCAGCAGTTACGTACTAGCGGGGGCCTACGAGCAGTACTTC. Translated, it gives CASSYVLAGAYEQYF.